This is a list of T cell receptor beta chains from one sample in a study of vaccination and CD4 T cells after COVID-19. TCRdb processed the PCR reads anew with MiXCR; each CDR3 protein has one entry. The sample includes under 20,000 distinct CDR3 sequences, about 72% of them seen just once. These TCRs' antigens remain unknown. Sequenced material: CD4+ T cells from blood, cultured in vitro. Source of these receptors: a human donor who had recovered from COVID-19. CDR3s include the opening cysteine and the closing phenylalanine or tryptophan. Fields, in order: CDR3 DNA, CDR3 protein, V gene, J gene, D gene, clone size. D genes are given only for firm matches. Clone sizes are given selectively: once, few, many, or a class where the clone is expanded.

CDR3nt: TGTGCCAGTAGTCCAACCGGGACAGGGGGGATCACTGAAGCTTTCTTT; CDR3aa: CASSPTGTGGITEAFF; v_gene: TRBV19; j_gene: TRBJ1-1; d_gene: TRBD1; abundance: once
CDR3nt: TGTGCCAGCAGTTATCCCGGGCGAAATACGCAGTATTTT; CDR3aa: CASSYPGRNTQYF; v_gene: TRBV6-5; j_gene: TRBJ2-3; d_gene: NA; abundance: NA
CDR3nt: TGTGCCAGTAGGTCAGGGGGAGAGGGGCAAGAGACCCAGTACTTC; CDR3aa: CASRSGGEGQETQYF; v_gene: TRBV19; j_gene: TRBJ2-5; d_gene: TRBD1; abundance: NA
CDR3nt: TGTGCCAGCAGTTTATATGGACTAGCGGGAGGGAGGGAAGAGACCCAGTACTTC; CDR3aa: CASSLYGLAGGREETQYF; v_gene: TRBV27; j_gene: TRBJ2-5; d_gene: TRBD2; abundance: NA
CDR3nt: TGTGCCAGTACCATGGGACGTTCCTATGGCGGCTACACCTTC; CDR3aa: CASTMGRSYGGYTF; v_gene: TRBV19; j_gene: TRBJ1-2; d_gene: NA; abundance: NA
CDR3nt: TGTGCCAGCAGTTTAATGGGCACCGGGGAGCTGTTTTTT; CDR3aa: CASSLMGTGELFF; v_gene: TRBV12-3/TRBV12-4; j_gene: TRBJ2-2; d_gene: NA; abundance: NA
CDR3nt: TGTGCCAGCAGTTACTCCGGGGGGGTTCAGCCCCAGCATTTT; CDR3aa: CASSYSGGVQPQHF; v_gene: TRBV6-5; j_gene: TRBJ1-5; d_gene: NA; abundance: NA
CDR3nt: TGTGCCAGCAGCAGTATAGCGTTTCATCAGTATTTT; CDR3aa: CASSSIAFHQYF; v_gene: TRBV7-2; j_gene: TRBJ2-3; d_gene: NA; abundance: few
CDR3nt: TGTGCCAGCAGTTCATACCTCGGGGGAACCTTTAACTATGGCTACACCTTC; CDR3aa: CASSSYLGGTFNYGYTF; v_gene: TRBV6-5; j_gene: TRBJ1-2; d_gene: NA; abundance: NA
CDR3nt: TGTGCCAGCAGCCGAGACAAAACAGGGGGGTATGGCTACACCTTC; CDR3aa: CASSRDKTGGYGYTF; v_gene: TRBV7-2; j_gene: TRBJ1-2; d_gene: TRBD1; abundance: NA
CDR3nt: TGTGCCAGCAGACTAGCGGGAGGCATCGGGGAGCTGTTTTTT; CDR3aa: CASRLAGGIGELFF; v_gene: TRBV27; j_gene: TRBJ2-2; d_gene: TRBD2; abundance: few
CDR3nt: TGTGCCAGTAGTATCTGGGGGACAGGCGGATCATCCTACGAGCAGTACTTC; CDR3aa: CASSIWGTGGSSYEQYF; v_gene: TRBV19; j_gene: TRBJ2-7; d_gene: TRBD1; abundance: once
CDR3nt: TGTGCCAGCAGCTTAGGAACAGGGGTGGTAAATGAGCAGTTCTTC; CDR3aa: CASSLGTGVVNEQFF; v_gene: TRBV7-2; j_gene: TRBJ2-1; d_gene: TRBD1; abundance: NA
CDR3nt: TGTGCCAGCAGCTTCGAGTGGGCCCAGTACTTC; CDR3aa: CASSFEWAQYF; v_gene: TRBV7-2; j_gene: TRBJ2-5; d_gene: NA; abundance: NA
CDR3nt: TGTGCCAGTACCCCGACAGGGTTTGATCAACTGTTTTTT; CDR3aa: CASTPTGFDQLFF; v_gene: TRBV19; j_gene: TRBJ1-4; d_gene: TRBD1; abundance: NA
CDR3nt: TGTGCCAGCAGCCCCCTGCCCCGCACAGATACGCAGTATTTT; CDR3aa: CASSPLPRTDTQYF; v_gene: TRBV7-7; j_gene: TRBJ2-3; d_gene: NA; abundance: NA
CDR3nt: TGCAGCGTGGGACTCCAAGAGACCCAGTACTTC; CDR3aa: CSVGLQETQYF; v_gene: TRBV29-1; j_gene: TRBJ2-5; d_gene: NA; abundance: NA
CDR3nt: TGTGCCACCCGCCGGGACAGGGGAGGCAATCAGCCCCAGCATTTT; CDR3aa: CATRRDRGGNQPQHF; v_gene: TRBV7-2; j_gene: TRBJ1-5; d_gene: TRBD1; abundance: few
CDR3nt: TGTGCCAGCAGCGCAGCTAGCGCCTCCTACGAGCAGTACTTC; CDR3aa: CASSAASASYEQYF; v_gene: TRBV7-2; j_gene: TRBJ2-7; d_gene: NA; abundance: NA
CDR3nt: TGCAGTGCTGCCCGGGACAGGGGGGAACAGCCCCAGCATTTT; CDR3aa: CSAARDRGEQPQHF; v_gene: TRBV20-1; j_gene: TRBJ1-5; d_gene: TRBD1; abundance: few
CDR3nt: TGTGCCAGCAGGTCAACAGGGGGCGGAGATACGCAGTATTTT; CDR3aa: CASRSTGGGDTQYF; v_gene: TRBV6-1; j_gene: TRBJ2-3; d_gene: TRBD1; abundance: NA
CDR3nt: TGCAGTGCTGAGGACTCGACCTCCTACGAGCAGTACTTC; CDR3aa: CSAEDSTSYEQYF; v_gene: TRBV20-1; j_gene: TRBJ2-7; d_gene: NA; abundance: few
CDR3nt: TGTGCCAGCCATCGTCGACAAGGACTTACGAACAATGAGCAGTTCTTC; CDR3aa: CASHRRQGLTNNEQFF; v_gene: TRBV27; j_gene: TRBJ2-1; d_gene: NA; abundance: NA
CDR3nt: TGTGCCAGCAGTCCGAGGGCGTCTTTGGAGCGGGAGGGCTACGAGCAGTACTTC; CDR3aa: CASSPRASLEREGYEQYF; v_gene: TRBV6-2/TRBV6-3; j_gene: TRBJ2-7; d_gene: TRBD2; abundance: NA
CDR3nt: TGTGCCAGTAGTTCCCGGACCTACGAGCAGTACTTC; CDR3aa: CASSSRTYEQYF; v_gene: TRBV19; j_gene: TRBJ2-7; d_gene: NA; abundance: NA
CDR3nt: TGTGCCAGCAGCCCGACCCAGGTCCACACTGAAGCTTTCTTT; CDR3aa: CASSPTQVHTEAFF; v_gene: TRBV7-2; j_gene: TRBJ1-1; d_gene: NA; abundance: few
CDR3nt: TGTGCCAGCATCCAGAGTGCACCCTACGAGCAGTACTTC; CDR3aa: CASIQSAPYEQYF; v_gene: TRBV28; j_gene: TRBJ2-7; d_gene: NA; abundance: NA
CDR3nt: TGCAGCGTTCCGAACCAAGAGACCCAGTACTTC; CDR3aa: CSVPNQETQYF; v_gene: TRBV29-1; j_gene: TRBJ2-5; d_gene: NA; abundance: NA
CDR3nt: TGTGCCAGCAGTTCCCGCCTGGGGATCAATCAGCCCCAGCATTTT; CDR3aa: CASSSRLGINQPQHF; v_gene: TRBV27; j_gene: TRBJ1-5; d_gene: NA; abundance: NA
CDR3nt: TGTGCCACTTACGGACAGTTCAATCAGCCCCAGCATTTT; CDR3aa: CATYGQFNQPQHF; v_gene: TRBV28; j_gene: TRBJ1-5; d_gene: NA; abundance: NA
CDR3nt: TGTGCCAGTAGTATGCTCCGGGATTCTAACTATGGCTACACCTTC; CDR3aa: CASSMLRDSNYGYTF; v_gene: TRBV19; j_gene: TRBJ1-2; d_gene: NA; abundance: NA
CDR3nt: TGTGCCACCAGTCTAGGGGGCGCTGGAAACACCATATATTTT; CDR3aa: CATSLGGAGNTIYF; v_gene: TRBV15; j_gene: TRBJ1-3; d_gene: TRBD1; abundance: NA
CDR3nt: TGTGCCAGCAGTTATGCGGCAGGACTTCCCTACGAGCAGTACTTC; CDR3aa: CASSYAAGLPYEQYF; v_gene: TRBV6-2/TRBV6-3; j_gene: TRBJ2-7; d_gene: NA; abundance: NA
CDR3nt: TGTGCCAGCAGCTCCAGTTATCAGGTACTGGAGACCCAGTACTTC; CDR3aa: CASSSSYQVLETQYF; v_gene: TRBV7-7; j_gene: TRBJ2-5; d_gene: NA; abundance: NA
CDR3nt: TGTGCCAGTAGTTCCGCTAGTGTCAGGGTAAATGGCTACACCTTC; CDR3aa: CASSSASVRVNGYTF; v_gene: TRBV19; j_gene: TRBJ1-2; d_gene: NA; abundance: NA
CDR3nt: TGCAGTGCCAGCGCCAGGGACTATTATAGCAATCAGCCCCAGCATTTT; CDR3aa: CSASARDYYSNQPQHF; v_gene: TRBV20-1; j_gene: TRBJ1-5; d_gene: NA; abundance: NA
CDR3nt: TGTGCCAGCAGCTTAGATCCCCGATCCGGGGAGACCCAGTACTTC; CDR3aa: CASSLDPRSGETQYF; v_gene: TRBV11-2; j_gene: TRBJ2-5; d_gene: NA; abundance: few
CDR3nt: TGTGCCAGCAGCGGCAGGGGGGTTTATCAGCCCCAGCATTTT; CDR3aa: CASSGRGVYQPQHF; v_gene: TRBV6-1; j_gene: TRBJ1-5; d_gene: TRBD1; abundance: few
CDR3nt: TGTGCCAGCAGTGTTTGGGGACAGGGTAGCAATCAGCCCCAGCATTTT; CDR3aa: CASSVWGQGSNQPQHF; v_gene: TRBV6-1; j_gene: TRBJ1-5; d_gene: TRBD1; abundance: once
CDR3nt: TGTGCCAGCAGCTTAGACAGGTTTGGCTATGGCTACACCTTC; CDR3aa: CASSLDRFGYGYTF; v_gene: TRBV7-9; j_gene: TRBJ1-2; d_gene: NA; abundance: NA
CDR3nt: TGCAGTGCAGCGGCGGCTCCCGAGACCCAGTACTTC; CDR3aa: CSAAAAPETQYF; v_gene: TRBV20-1; j_gene: TRBJ2-5; d_gene: NA; abundance: NA
CDR3nt: TGTGCCTGGGCTGGGGGGACTAGCGCCTACGAGCAGTACTTC; CDR3aa: CAWAGGTSAYEQYF; v_gene: TRBV30; j_gene: TRBJ2-7; d_gene: TRBD2; abundance: NA
CDR3nt: TGCAGTGCTAGATGGGGGGCACGGTATGGCTACACCTTC; CDR3aa: CSARWGARYGYTF; v_gene: TRBV20-1; j_gene: TRBJ1-2; d_gene: NA; abundance: NA
CDR3nt: TGTGCCAGTAGTCGGGCGGTCGGGGAGCTGTTTTTT; CDR3aa: CASSRAVGELFF; v_gene: TRBV19; j_gene: TRBJ2-2; d_gene: NA; abundance: NA
CDR3nt: TGCAGTGCCAAACCCGTGGGGACCCCTAACTATGGCTACACCTTC; CDR3aa: CSAKPVGTPNYGYTF; v_gene: TRBV20-1; j_gene: TRBJ1-2; d_gene: NA; abundance: few
CDR3nt: TGCAGTGCTAGTGTACTAGCGGGACTCAATGAGCAGTTCTTC; CDR3aa: CSASVLAGLNEQFF; v_gene: TRBV20-1; j_gene: TRBJ2-1; d_gene: TRBD2; abundance: NA
CDR3nt: TGTGCCTGGCGCCTTGTGGCGGGGGGCGGCTACACCTTC; CDR3aa: CAWRLVAGGGYTF; v_gene: TRBV30; j_gene: TRBJ1-2; d_gene: NA; abundance: NA
CDR3nt: TGTGCCAGCAGCTACGGGCCCGAGCAGTACTTC; CDR3aa: CASSYGPEQYF; v_gene: TRBV7-6; j_gene: TRBJ2-7; d_gene: NA; abundance: NA
CDR3nt: TGCAGTGCCAAAAGGACTAGCGGGAGGTGGGAGACCCAGTACTTC; CDR3aa: CSAKRTSGRWETQYF; v_gene: TRBV20-1; j_gene: TRBJ2-5; d_gene: TRBD2; abundance: NA
CDR3nt: TGTGCCAGCAGCTTAGGAGGAGCGGGAGGTTTTGAGCAGTTCTTC; CDR3aa: CASSLGGAGGFEQFF; v_gene: TRBV7-2; j_gene: TRBJ2-1; d_gene: TRBD2; abundance: NA